The sequence of this T cell receptor beta chain was determined in a study of blood T cell repertoires in COVID-19. The wider study: COVID-19 samples collected from the United States, Italy and Spain covered acute and convalescent phases. PBMCs, B-cell-depleted T cells, or T cells provided the cDNA or gDNA that made up the material.

TCRdb's copy holds only in-frame clones and misses some; the assay was immunoSEQ multiplex PCR. This table holds fewer than 300,000 clones, roughly 79% found once. The V gene's germline CDR1 is SGHRS and CDR2 YFSETQ. The CDR3 contains 15 residues. V lost 0 bases and J lost 3; bases outside the gene matches: 4. The genes are TRBV5-1 and TRBJ2-7; 9 bases line up with TRBD1. This TCR derives from a woman aged 60-75 years with active or convalescent COVID-19. Sequenced material: peripheral blood. The CDR3 spells CASSLGGTGSYEQYF. CDR3 coding DNA: TGCGCCAGCAGCTTGGGTGGGACAGGGAGCTACGAGCAGTACTTC.